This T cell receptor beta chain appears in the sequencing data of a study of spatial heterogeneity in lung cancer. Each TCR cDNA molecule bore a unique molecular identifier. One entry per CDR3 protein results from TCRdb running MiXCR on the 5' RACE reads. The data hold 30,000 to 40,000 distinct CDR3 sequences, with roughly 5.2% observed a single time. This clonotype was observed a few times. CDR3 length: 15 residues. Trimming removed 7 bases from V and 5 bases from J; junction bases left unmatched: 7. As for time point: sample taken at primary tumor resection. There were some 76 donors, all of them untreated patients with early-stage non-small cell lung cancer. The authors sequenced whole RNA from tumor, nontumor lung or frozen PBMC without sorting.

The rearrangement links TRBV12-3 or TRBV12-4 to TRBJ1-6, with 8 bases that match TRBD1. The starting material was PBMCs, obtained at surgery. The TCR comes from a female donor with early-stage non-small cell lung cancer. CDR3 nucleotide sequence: TGTGCCAGCACCCCTGACAGGGGCCATAATTCACCCCTCCACTTT. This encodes CASTPDRGHNSPLHF.